This entry is about one TCR beta chain. Its matching antigen is unknown. V gave up 2 bases and J gave up 6 bases; unmatched junction bases: 8. Looked up from germline, CDR1 is SGHNT and CDR2 is YYREEE (reference sequence). CDR3 length: 16 residues. This sample is drawn from a study of beta chain features in type 1 diabetes. Study details: Cell yields, gender and age were similar in healthy donors and patients. Notes on the study in general: TCRB CDR3s were moderately but significantly shorter in Type 1 diabetes patients in all four CD4+ subsets. More deletions and fewer insertions at VDJ junctions were seen in type 1 diabetes patients.

Researchers reported sorting CD4+ naive, central memory, regulatory and stem cell-like memory cells via CD45RO/CCR7/CD25/CD127/CD95/CD27. Each population that was sorted was more than 98% pure. The investigators reverse transcribed all of the isolated RNA, so they sequenced expressed TCRB transcripts. Clones were sequenced by immunoSEQ multiplex PCR, and TCRdb holds only the in-frame ones, with some missing. Among 300,000 to 350,000 clones, roughly 13% were seen once, and the ten largest hold roughly 0.015%. The sample comprised naive CD4+ T cells from blood. The chain joins TRBV5-4 to TRBJ2-3, with 11 bases aligning to TRBD2. The clonotype was recovered from a woman younger than 35 with type 1 diabetes. The CDR3 here is CASSLTSGSPGDTQYF. Written as DNA, the CDR3 is TGTGCCAGCAGCTTAACTAGCGGGAGTCCCGGGGATACGCAGTATTTT. Supplemented by reference TRBV5-4 and TRBJ2-3, the full variable domain reads ETGVTQSPTHLIKTRGQQVTLRCSSQSGHNTVSWYQQALGQGPQFIFQYYREEENGRGNFPPRFSGLQFPNYSSELNVNALELDDSALYLCASSLTSGSPGDTQYFGPGTRLTVL.